This T cell receptor beta chain was found in a study of cytomegalovirus exposure and HLA in healthy donors. Study-level findings and limits: Most sequenced TCRs were rare (though some public TCRs occurred in many donors). Listed as cytomegalovirus-associated were 150 or so TCR beta chains. Differences between HLA loci emerged in a later analysis of TCR association rates, with DRB1 most and HLA-C fewest.

With 60 Vbeta and 13 Jbeta primers, the PCR was carried out. Some clones are missing from TCRdb's copy, which holds only in-frame ones; the method was immunoSEQ multiplex PCR. The sample has about 200,000 clones. With regard to this clone: Its antigen remains unidentified.

Germline CDR1 MGHDK, CDR2 SYGVNS. The V end lost 4 bases, the J end lost 6 bases, and 3 bases lay between the germline ends. The CDR3 covers 11 residues. The sample taken for sequencing was PBMCs. This chain uses TRBV25-1 with TRBJ1-4; D not resolved. The receptor comes from a girl aged 2 to 9 in good health and CMV-seropositive. CDR3 region: CASSAYEKLFF. The CDR3 DNA reads TGTGCCAGCAGTGCATATGAAAAACTGTTTTTT.